The 16 T cell receptor beta chains presented below share a single source sample, sequenced in a study of T cell responses to AZD1222 COVID-19 vaccine. Method: immunoSEQ multiplex PCR; TCRdb's copy keeps in-frame clones and lacks some. The sample consists of 75,000 to 100,000 clones, around 89% of them appearing once. Sequences were derived from peripheral blood, sampled on day 0 of AZD1222 vaccination. These receptors originate from an adult in good health.

The chain combines TRBV6-5 with TRBJ1-3; no firm D call. The CDR3 length is 15 residues. The germline V gene encodes CDR1 MNHEY and CDR2 SVGAGI. Deletions cut 0 bases from V and 2 bases from J, with 8 bases between. The CDR3 region is CASSYSIRAGNTIYF. The CDR3 DNA is TGTGCCAGCAGTTACTCGATAAGGGCTGGAAACACCATATATTTT.

CDR3 amino acids: CASWGGRYGYTF. As DNA, the CDR3 is TGTGCCAGCTGGGGGGGCAGATATGGCTACACCTTC. The gene calls are TRBV25-1 and TRBJ1-2, with D perhaps TRBD1 (6 bases). CDR3 length: 12 residues. Trimming removed 8 bases from V and 5 bases from J, with 12 bases in between. In germline, CDR1 is MGHDK, CDR2 SYGVNS.

This chain connects TRBV18 to TRBJ1-1; D is ambiguous. The V gene lost 4 bases and the J gene lost 1 base, with 10 bases spanning the gap. This CDR3 region has 14 residues. Germline V gene data show CDR1 as KGHSH and CDR2 as LQKENI. CDR3 coding DNA: TGTGCCAGCTCACTCCCCGGGGAGAACACTGAAGCTTTCTTT. This gives the protein CASSLPGENTEAFF.

The gene calls are TRBV6-4 and TRBJ2-3; 9 nucleotides line up with TRBD2. From germline, CDR1 is MRHNA and CDR2 SNTAGT. CDR3 size: 15 residues. V was clipped by 2 bases and J by 4 bases; unmatched bases: 4. CDR3 DNA: TGTGCCAGCAGTGACGGCGGGGGGGCGGCAGATACGCAGTATTTT. Translating gives CASSDGGGAADTQYF.

This clone has just a few counts. Other DNA sequences in this sample translate to the same CDR3. The chain links TRBV19 to TRBJ1-1; 10 positions agree with TRBD1. Trimming cost V 3 bases and J 3 bases; bases outside gene matches: 7. Germline values: CDR1 LNHDA, CDR2 SQIVND (reference sequence). The CDR3 is 16 residues long. The CDR3 DNA is TGTGCCAGTAGTATCAGCTTCGGGACAGGGGACACTGAAGCTTTCTTT. Translating gives CASSISFGTGDTEAFF. The whole variable domain, filled in from reference TRBV19 and TRBJ1-1, reads DGGITQSPKYLFRKEGQNVTLSCEQNLNHDAMYWYRQDPGQGLRLIYYSQIVNDFQKGDIAEGYSVSREKKESFPLTVTSAQKNPTAFYLCASSISFGTGDTEAFFGQGTRLTVV.

The V call is TRBV7-3, the J call TRBJ2-2; 7 nucleotides align to TRBD1. CDR3 length: 15 amino acids. J gave up 7 bases and V 5 bases, and 10 bases lay outside the gene matches. Germline CDR1 reads SGHTA; CDR2 reads FQGTGA. CDR3 sequence reads: CASSPTGELSGELFF. The CDR3 nucleotides are TGTGCCAGCAGCCCAACAGGGGAATTGAGCGGGGAGCTGTTTTTT.

This clone was found a few times. The chain recombines TRBV5-1 with TRBJ1-2; 7 bases line up with TRBD1. Germline V gene data show CDR1 as SGHRS and CDR2 as YFSETQ. The CDR3 extends over 15 amino acids. The V and J ends lost 0 bases and 4 bases, in that order; junction bases with no gene match: 6. The CDR3 bases are TGCGCCAGCAGCTTGGCGACAGGGAAGTCCTATGGCTACACCTTC. It specifies CASSLATGKSYGYTF.

This clone occurred once. V gene TRBV7-9 combines with J gene TRBJ1-3, with D uncertain. Germline lookup yields CDR1 SEHNR and CDR2 FQNEAQ (reference sequence). V was cut by 1 base and J by 4 bases, with 11 bases left in between. This CDR3 is 15 amino acids long. CDR3 residues: CASSLEAGEGNTIYF. CDR3 nucleotides: TGTGCCAGCAGCTTAGAAGCGGGAGAGGGAAACACCATATATTTT.

This chain connects TRBV19 to TRBJ2-2; D not resolved. Trimming removed 7 bases from V and 1 base from J, with 13 bases in between. CDR1 LNHDA and CDR2 SQIVND come from the germline V gene (reference sequence). This CDR3 is 15 amino acids long. CDR3 nucleotides: TGTGCCAGTATTGATTTCACAGTGAACACCGGGGAGCTGTTTTTT. This codes for CASIDFTVNTGELFF.

J is TRBJ2-6 and V is TRBV4-3, with D tentatively TRBD1 or TRBD2 (5 bases each). Germline values: CDR1 LGHNA, CDR2 YSLEER. The V gene lost 0 bases and the J gene lost 0 bases, with 6 bases spanning the gap. The CDR3 is 16 amino acids. For the CDR3, the DNA is TGCGCCAGCAGCCAAGAGGGGACCTCTGGGGCCAACGTCCTGACTTTC. Protein: CASSQEGTSGANVLTF.

The CDR3 loop reads CASTPGPPYEQYF. The CDR3 DNA sequence: TGTGCCAGCACACCGGGACCCCCCTACGAGCAGTACTTC. This rearrangement joins TRBV6-5 to TRBJ2-7; D is tentatively TRBD1 or TRBD2 (5 bases each). There are 13 residues in the CDR3. The V gene lost 7 bases and the J gene lost 2 bases, with 12 bases spanning the gap. Germline V CDR1 and CDR2: MNHEY, SVGAGI.

This rearrangement joins TRBV7-9 to TRBJ1-6; TRBD1 matches at 8 bases. The CDR3 is 16 amino acids. The germline CDR1 and CDR2 sequences are SEHNR and FQNEAQ (reference sequence). V dropped 5 bases and J dropped 10; count of bases not matched to a gene: 13. CDR3 DNA sequence: TGTGCCAGCAGCCAGGACAGGGCAAGTGGAGAGTCACCCCTCCACTTT. Amino acid sequence: CASSQDRASGESPLHF.

In regard to this clone: The junction does not match germline at one end; this may be a read error. The chain carries TRBV4-3 and TRBJ2-1; TRBD2 is a possible D gene (5 bases). The germline V gene encodes CDR1 LGHNA and CDR2 YSLEER. The CDR3 length is 14 residues. CDR3 region: CASSQGGSGGPAVF. The CDR3 nucleotides are TGCGCCAGCAGCCAAGGCGGATCTGGAGGCCCGGCAGTCTTC.

CDR3 DNA sequence: TGCGCCAGCAGCGCCGACAGGGAGTGGGAAAATGAGCAGTTCTTC. This encodes CASSADREWENEQFF. The V gene is TRBV5-1, the J gene TRBJ2-1; 7 positions match TRBD1. The CDR3 length is 15 residues. V was pared by 4 bases and J by 7 bases, with 11 bases of the junction left unmatched. Germline CDR1 SGHRS, CDR2 YFSETQ.

V is TRBV19 and J is TRBJ2-4, with D unclear. The CDR3 contains 15 residues. The V gene's germline CDR1 is LNHDA and CDR2 SQIVND (reference sequence). Trimming removed 7 bases from V and 3 bases from J, with 16 bases in between. CDR3 nucleotides: TGTGCCAGTACGGACGGAAGTTCGGGCAAAAACATTCAGTACTTC. It yields the protein CASTDGSSGKNIQYF.

This clone came up once. This chain uses TRBV27 with TRBJ2-5; 10 nucleotides agree with TRBD1. Trimming cost V 2 bases and J 5 bases; bases outside gene matches: 8. CDR3 length: 16 amino acids. CDR1 is MNHEY, CDR2 SMNVEV, per germline (reference sequence). In DNA form, the CDR3 reads TGTGCCAGCAGTTTACTGTCGGGACAGGGGCCCGAGACCCAGTACTTC. Translated, it gives CASSLLSGQGPETQYF.